A single T cell receptor (beta chain) is shown here with its context. V lost 5 bases to trimming and J lost 5 bases, with 25 bases between them. Germline lookup yields CDR1 SEHNR and CDR2 FQNEAQ (reference sequence). The CDR3 length is 17 residues. This entry is derived from a study of blood T cell repertoires in COVID-19. Profiled with immunoSEQ multiplex PCR; TCRdb holds only in-frame clones, not every one. The table shows hundreds of thousands of clones, with 80% to 90% occurring only once. The material sequenced was peripheral blood. The TCR was taken from a woman in her forties or fifties with COVID-19, enrolled during active disease. V usage is TRBV7-9 and J usage is TRBJ2-7; a weak D match, TRBD2 (5 bases). CDR3 DNA sequence: TGTGCCAGCAGCCCGACGGTGGCGGGCCAGCGGTGGGACGAGCAGTACTTC. Translated: CASSPTVAGQRWDEQYF.